This T cell receptor (beta chain) is from a study of cytomegalovirus exposure and HLA in healthy donors. General study points: A later analysis linked a missense DCLRE1C variant to TCR beta V- and J-gene trimming. A likely sequencing artifact accounted for one observed cluster of highly shared sequence variants. Associated with HLA alleles at 0.05 false discovery rate in a later analysis were 16,951 TCR beta sequences.

60 Vbeta and 13 Jbeta primers were used in PCR. The method was immunoSEQ multiplex PCR; TCRdb's version includes in-frame clones alone and lacks a portion of them. The sample has more than 130,000 clones; 80% are singletons. Comments on this clone: Its antigen is not identified.

Whereas donors were nominally healthy upon sampling, unrecorded immune exposures were probable. There are 14 residues in the CDR3. Trimming pared 8 bases from V and 2 bases from J, leaving 16 bases between. CDR1 and CDR2 from the germline V gene are MDHEN and SYDVKM. The chain joins TRBV28 to TRBJ2-7, with D tentatively TRBD1 (6 bases). Material for sequencing was PBMCs. The clonotype was recovered from a man younger than 45 in good health and CMV-seronegative. CDR3 in amino acids: CASGGPSPPYEQYF. CDR3 nucleotide sequence: TGTGCCAGCGGGGGCCCTTCCCCCCCCTACGAGCAGTACTTC. Together with reference TRBV28 and TRBJ2-7, the CDR3 gives the full variable domain: DVKVTQSSRYLVKRTGEKVFLECVQDMDHENMFWYRQDPGLGLRLIYFSYDVKMKEKGDIPEGYSVSREKKERFSLILESASTNQTSMYLCASGGPSPPYEQYFGPGTRLTVT.